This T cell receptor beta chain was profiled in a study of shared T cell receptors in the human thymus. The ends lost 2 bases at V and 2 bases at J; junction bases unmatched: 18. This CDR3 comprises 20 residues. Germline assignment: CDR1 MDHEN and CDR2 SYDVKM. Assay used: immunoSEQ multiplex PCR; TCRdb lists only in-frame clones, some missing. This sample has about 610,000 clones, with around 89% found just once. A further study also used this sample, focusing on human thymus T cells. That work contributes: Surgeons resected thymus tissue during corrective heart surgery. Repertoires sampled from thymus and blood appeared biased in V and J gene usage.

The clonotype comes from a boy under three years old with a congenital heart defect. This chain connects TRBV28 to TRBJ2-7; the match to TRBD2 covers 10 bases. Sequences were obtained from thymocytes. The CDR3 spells CASSLIPRARLAGEAYEQYF. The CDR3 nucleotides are TGTGCCAGCAGTTTAATCCCCCGGGCCAGGCTAGCGGGAGAAGCCTACGAGCAGTACTTC.